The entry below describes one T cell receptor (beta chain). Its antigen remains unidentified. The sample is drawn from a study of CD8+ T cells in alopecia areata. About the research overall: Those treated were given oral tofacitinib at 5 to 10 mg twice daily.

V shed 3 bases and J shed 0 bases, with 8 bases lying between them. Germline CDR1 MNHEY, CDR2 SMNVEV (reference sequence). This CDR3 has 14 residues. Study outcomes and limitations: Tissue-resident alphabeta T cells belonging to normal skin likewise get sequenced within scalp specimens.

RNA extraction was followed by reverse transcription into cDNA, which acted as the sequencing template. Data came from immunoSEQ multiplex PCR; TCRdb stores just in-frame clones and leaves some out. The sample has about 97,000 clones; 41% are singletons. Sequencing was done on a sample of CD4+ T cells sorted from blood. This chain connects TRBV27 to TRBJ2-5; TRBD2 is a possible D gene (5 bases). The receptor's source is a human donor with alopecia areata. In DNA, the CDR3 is TGTGCCAGCAGTTTCTCGGGGAACCAAGAGACCCAGTACTTC. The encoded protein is CASSFSGNQETQYF.